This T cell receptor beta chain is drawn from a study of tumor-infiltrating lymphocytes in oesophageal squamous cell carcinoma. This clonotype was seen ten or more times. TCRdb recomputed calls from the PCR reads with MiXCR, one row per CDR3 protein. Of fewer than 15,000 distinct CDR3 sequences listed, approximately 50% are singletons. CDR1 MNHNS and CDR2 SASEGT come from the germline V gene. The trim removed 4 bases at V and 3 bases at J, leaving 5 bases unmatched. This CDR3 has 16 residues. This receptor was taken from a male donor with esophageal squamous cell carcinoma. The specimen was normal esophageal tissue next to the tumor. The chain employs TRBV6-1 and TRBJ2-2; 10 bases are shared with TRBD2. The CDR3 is CASSGASGGDTGELFF. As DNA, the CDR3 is TGTGCCAGCAGTGGCGCTAGCGGGGGAGACACCGGGGAGCTGTTTTTT.